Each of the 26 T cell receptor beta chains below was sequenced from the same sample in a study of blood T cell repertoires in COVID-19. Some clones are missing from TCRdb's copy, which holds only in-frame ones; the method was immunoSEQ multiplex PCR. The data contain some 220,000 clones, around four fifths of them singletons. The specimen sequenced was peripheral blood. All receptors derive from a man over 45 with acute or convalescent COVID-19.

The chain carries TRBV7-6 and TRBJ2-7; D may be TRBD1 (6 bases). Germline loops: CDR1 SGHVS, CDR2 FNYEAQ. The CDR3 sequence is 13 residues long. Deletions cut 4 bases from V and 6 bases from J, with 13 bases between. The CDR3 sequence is CASSSEQGTEQYF. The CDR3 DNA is TGTGCCAGCAGCTCCGAACAGGGTACCGAGCAGTACTTC.

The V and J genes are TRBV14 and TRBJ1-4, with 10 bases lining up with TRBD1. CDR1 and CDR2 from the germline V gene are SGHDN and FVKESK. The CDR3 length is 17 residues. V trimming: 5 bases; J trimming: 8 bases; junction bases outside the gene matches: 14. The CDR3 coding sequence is TGTGCCAGCAGCAAAAGGTTTATCGGGACAGGGGCAGAAAAACTGTTTTTT. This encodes CASSKRFIGTGAEKLFF.

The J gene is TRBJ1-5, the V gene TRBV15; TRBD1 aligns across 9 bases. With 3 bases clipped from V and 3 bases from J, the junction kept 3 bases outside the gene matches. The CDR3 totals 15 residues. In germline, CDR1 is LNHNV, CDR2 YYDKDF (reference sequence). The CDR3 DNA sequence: TGTGCCACCAGCAGGGACAGGGGTAACAATCAGCCCCAGCATTTT. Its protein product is CATSRDRGNNQPQHF. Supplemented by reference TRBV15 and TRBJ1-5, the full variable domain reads DAMVIQNPRYQVTQFGKPVTLSCSQTLNHNVMYWYQQKSSQAPKLLFHYYDKDFNNEADTPDNFQSRRPNTSFCFLDIRSPGLGDTAMYLCATSRDRGNNQPQHFGDGTRLSIL.

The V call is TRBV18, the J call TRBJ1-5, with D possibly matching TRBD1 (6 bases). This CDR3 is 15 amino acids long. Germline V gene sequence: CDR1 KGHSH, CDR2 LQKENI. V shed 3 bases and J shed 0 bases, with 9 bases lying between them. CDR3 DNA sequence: TGTGCCAGCTCACCGCAGACAGGTAGCAATCAGCCCCAGCATTTT. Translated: CASSPQTGSNQPQHF.

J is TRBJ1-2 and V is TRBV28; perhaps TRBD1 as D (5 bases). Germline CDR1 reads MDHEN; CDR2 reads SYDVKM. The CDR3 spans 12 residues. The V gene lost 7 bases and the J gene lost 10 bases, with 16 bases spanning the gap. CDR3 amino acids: CASISVRGYYTF. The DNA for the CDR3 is TGTGCCAGCATTTCGGTAAGGGGATACTACACCTTC.

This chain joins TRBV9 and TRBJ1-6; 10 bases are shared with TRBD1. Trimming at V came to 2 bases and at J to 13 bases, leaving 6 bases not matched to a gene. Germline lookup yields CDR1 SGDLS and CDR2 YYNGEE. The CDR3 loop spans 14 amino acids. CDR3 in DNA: TGTGCCAGCAGCGTCCGGGACAGGGGATTTCCCCTCCACTTT. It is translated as CASSVRDRGFPLHF.

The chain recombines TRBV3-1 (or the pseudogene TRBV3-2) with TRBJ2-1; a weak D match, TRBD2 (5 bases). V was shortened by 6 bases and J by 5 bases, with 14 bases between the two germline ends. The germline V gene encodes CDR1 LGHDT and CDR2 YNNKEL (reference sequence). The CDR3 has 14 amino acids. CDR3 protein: CASRLVEDDNEQFF. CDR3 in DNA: TGTGCCAGCAGACTTGTGGAGGACGACAATGAGCAGTTCTTC.

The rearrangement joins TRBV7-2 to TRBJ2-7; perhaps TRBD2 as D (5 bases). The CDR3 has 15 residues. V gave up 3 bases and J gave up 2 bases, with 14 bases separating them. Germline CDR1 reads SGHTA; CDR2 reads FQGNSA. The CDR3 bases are TGTGCCAGCAGCTTTACAAGAACTAGGACCTACGAGCAGTACTTC. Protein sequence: CASSFTRTRTYEQYF.

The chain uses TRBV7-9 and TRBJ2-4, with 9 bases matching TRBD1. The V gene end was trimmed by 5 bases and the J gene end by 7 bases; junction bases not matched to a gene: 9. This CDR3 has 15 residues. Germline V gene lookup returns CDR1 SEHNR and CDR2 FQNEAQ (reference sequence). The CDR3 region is CASSATQGQGNIQYF. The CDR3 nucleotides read TGTGCCAGCAGCGCCACCCAGGGACAGGGTAACATTCAGTACTTC.

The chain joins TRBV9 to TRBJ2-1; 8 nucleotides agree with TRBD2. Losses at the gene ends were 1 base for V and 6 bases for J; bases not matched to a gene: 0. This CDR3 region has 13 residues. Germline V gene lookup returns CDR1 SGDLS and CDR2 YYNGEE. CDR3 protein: CASSVREGNEQFF. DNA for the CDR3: TGTGCCAGCAGCGTACGGGAGGGCAATGAGCAGTTCTTC.

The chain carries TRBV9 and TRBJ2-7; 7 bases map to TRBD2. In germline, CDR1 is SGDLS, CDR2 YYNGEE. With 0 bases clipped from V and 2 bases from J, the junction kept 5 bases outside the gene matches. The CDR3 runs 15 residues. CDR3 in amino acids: CASSVAGGGTYEQYF. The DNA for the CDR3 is TGTGCCAGCAGCGTAGCTGGCGGGGGAACCTACGAGCAGTACTTC. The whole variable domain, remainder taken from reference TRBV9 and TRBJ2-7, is DSGVTQTPKHLITATGQRVTLRCSPRSGDLSVYWYQQSLDQGLQFLIQYYNGEERAKGNILERFSAQQFPDLHSELNLSSLELGDSALYFCASSVAGGGTYEQYFGPGTRLTVT.

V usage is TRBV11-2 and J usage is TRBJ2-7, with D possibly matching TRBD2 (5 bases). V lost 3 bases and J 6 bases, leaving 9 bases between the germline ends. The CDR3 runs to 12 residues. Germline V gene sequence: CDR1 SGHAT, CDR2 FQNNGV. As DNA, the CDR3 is TGTGCCAGCAGCTTGGCTAGCCGCGAGCAGTACTTC. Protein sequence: CASSLASREQYF.

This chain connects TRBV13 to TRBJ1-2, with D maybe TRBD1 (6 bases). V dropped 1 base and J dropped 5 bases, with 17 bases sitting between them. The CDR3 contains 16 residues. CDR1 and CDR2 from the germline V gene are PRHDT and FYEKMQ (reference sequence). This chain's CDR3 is CASSLDYGDNKYGYTF. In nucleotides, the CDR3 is TGTGCCAGCAGCTTAGATTACGGGGACAATAAGTATGGCTACACCTTC.

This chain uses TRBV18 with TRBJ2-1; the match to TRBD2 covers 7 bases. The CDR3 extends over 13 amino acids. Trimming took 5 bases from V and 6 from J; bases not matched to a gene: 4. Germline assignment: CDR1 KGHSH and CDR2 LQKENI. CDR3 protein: CASSALAVNEQFF. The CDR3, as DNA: TGTGCCAGCTCAGCCCTAGCGGTCAATGAGCAGTTCTTC.

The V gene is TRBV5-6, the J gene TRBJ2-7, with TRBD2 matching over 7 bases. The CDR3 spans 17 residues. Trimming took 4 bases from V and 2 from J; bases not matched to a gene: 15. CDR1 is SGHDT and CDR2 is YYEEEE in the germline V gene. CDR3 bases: TGTGCCAGCAGCCAAGGACTCTTGGGGGGGAGAACCTACGAGCAGTACTTC. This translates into CASSQGLLGGRTYEQYF.

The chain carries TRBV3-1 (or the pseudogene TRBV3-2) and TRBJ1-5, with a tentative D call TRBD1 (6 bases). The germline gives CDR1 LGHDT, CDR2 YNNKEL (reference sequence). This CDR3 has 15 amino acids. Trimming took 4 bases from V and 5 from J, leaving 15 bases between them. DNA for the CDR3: TGTGCCAGCAGCCTAGCAGGGGAATATCATCAGCCCCAGCATTTT. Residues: CASSLAGEYHQPQHF.

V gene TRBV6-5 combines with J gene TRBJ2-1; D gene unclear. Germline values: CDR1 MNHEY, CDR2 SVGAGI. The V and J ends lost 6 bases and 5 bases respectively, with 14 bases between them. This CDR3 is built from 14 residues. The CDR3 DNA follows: TGTGCCAGCAGCCGCACATACCCCAACAATGAGCAGTTCTTC. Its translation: CASSRTYPNNEQFF.

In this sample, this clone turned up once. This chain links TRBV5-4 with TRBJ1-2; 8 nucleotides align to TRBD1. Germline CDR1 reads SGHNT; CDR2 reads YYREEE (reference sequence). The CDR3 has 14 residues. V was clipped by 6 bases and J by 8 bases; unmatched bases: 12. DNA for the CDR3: TGTGCCAGCACCTCCCCTCAGGGGGCAGGGGGCTACACCTTC. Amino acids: CASTSPQGAGGYTF.

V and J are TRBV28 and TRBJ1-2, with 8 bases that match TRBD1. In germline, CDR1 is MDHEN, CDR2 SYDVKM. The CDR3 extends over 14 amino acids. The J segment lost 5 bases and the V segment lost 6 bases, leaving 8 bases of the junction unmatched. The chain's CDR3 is CASRTPGQVYGYTF. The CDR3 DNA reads TGTGCCAGCAGGACCCCGGGACAGGTATATGGCTACACCTTC.

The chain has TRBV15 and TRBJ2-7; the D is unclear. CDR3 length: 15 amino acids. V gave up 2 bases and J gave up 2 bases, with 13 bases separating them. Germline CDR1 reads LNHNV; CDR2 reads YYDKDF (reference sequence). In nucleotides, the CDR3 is TGTGCCACCAGCAGAAGCGCTGTTCGGGCCTACGAGCAGTACTTC. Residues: CATSRSAVRAYEQYF.

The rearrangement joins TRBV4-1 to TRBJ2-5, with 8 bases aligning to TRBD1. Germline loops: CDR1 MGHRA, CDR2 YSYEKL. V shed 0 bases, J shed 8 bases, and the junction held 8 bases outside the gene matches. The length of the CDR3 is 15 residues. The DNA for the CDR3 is TGCGCCAGCAGCCAAGATCCCCGACAGGGGCGTACCCAGTACTTC. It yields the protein CASSQDPRQGRTQYF.

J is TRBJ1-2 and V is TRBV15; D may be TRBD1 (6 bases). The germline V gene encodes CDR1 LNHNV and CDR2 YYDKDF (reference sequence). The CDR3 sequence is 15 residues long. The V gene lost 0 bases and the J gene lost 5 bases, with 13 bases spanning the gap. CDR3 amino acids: CATSRDSGEGYGYTF. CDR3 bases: TGTGCCACCAGCAGAGATTCAGGGGAGGGTTATGGCTACACCTTC.

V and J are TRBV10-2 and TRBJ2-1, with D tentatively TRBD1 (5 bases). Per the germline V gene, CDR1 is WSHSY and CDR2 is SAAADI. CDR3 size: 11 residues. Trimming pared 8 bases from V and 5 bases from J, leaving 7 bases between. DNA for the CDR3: TGCGCCAGCGGACACAACAATGAGCAGTTCTTC. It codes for CASGHNNEQFF.

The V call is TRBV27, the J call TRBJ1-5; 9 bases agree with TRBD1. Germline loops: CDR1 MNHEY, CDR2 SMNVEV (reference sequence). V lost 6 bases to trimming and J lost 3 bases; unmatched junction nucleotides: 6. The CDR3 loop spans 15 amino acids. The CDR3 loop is CASRHGTGNNQPQHF. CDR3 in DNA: TGTGCCAGCAGACATGGGACAGGGAACAATCAGCCCCAGCATTTT.

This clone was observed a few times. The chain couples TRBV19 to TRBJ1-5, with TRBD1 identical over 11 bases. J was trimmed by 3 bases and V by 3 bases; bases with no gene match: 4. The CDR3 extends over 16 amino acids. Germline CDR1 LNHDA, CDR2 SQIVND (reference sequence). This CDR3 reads CASSITGQGANQPQHF. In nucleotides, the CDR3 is TGTGCCAGTAGTATTACTGGACAGGGGGCCAATCAGCCCCAGCATTTT.

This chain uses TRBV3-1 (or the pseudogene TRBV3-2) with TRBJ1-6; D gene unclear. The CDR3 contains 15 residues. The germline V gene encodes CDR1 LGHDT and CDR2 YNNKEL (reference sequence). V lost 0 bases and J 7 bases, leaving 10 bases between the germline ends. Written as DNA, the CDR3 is TGTGCCAGCAGCCAAGACATCGGTGTGAATTCACCCCTCCACTTT. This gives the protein CASSQDIGVNSPLHF.